This T cell receptor beta chain derives from a study of regulatory T cells in long-lasting Graves disease. This sample's time point: newly diagnosed GD, antithyroid drugs for less than 3 months. PBMC RNA served as the TCR library source. CDR3-region Arm-PCR and iRepertoire HTBI primers produced the TCR beta libraries. Original data processing: Sequenced samples collectively carried about 62 TRBV and some 15 TRBJ segments. TCRdb re-derived calls from the multiplex PCR reads in MiXCR, one entry per CDR3 protein. TCRdb, rather than the study authors, made the V and J calls. Altogether 300,000 to 400,000 distinct CDR3 sequences are present, approximately 16% being singletons, with the ten largest covering roughly 27%. V was shortened by 1 base and J by 1 base, with 11 bases between the two germline ends. The CDR3 spans 16 residues. Germline V gene data show CDR1 as SGHRS and CDR2 as YFSETQ. Many counts were recorded for this clonotype.

The same specimen was also included in a second study, on T cells in Graves' hyperthyroidism and ophthalmopathy.

This receptor was identified in a man aged 35-49 years with Graves disease. Sequencing was performed on peripheral blood mononuclear cells (PBMCs), taken at new diagnosis, from a patient treated with antithyroid drugs. The rearrangement joins TRBV5-1 to TRBJ2-2, with D perhaps assigned TRBD1 or TRBD2 (6 bases each). The CDR3 DNA follows: TGCGCCAGCAGCTTGCGAGGGGGGCGGAACACCGGGGAGCTGTTTTTT. This translates into CASSLRGGRNTGELFF.